The sequence of this TCR beta chain was determined in a study of cytomegalovirus exposure and HLA in healthy donors. V dropped 10 bases and J dropped 5; count of bases not matched to a gene: 9. This CDR3 comprises 14 residues. Germline V gene sequence: CDR1 MNHEY, CDR2 SVGAGI. Here immunoSEQ multiplex PCR was the method, and the copy in TCRdb shows in-frame clones only, minus some. The table records fewer than 200,000 clones, roughly nine tenths of them present only once. The specimen sequenced was PBMCs. This TCR was recovered from a woman aged 30 to 39 in good health and CMV-seronegative. J is TRBJ2-5 and V is TRBV6-5, with 11 positions matching TRBD2. As DNA, the CDR3 is TGTGCCACCACCACTAGCGGGGGTAGGGAGACCCAGTACTTC. Protein product: CATTTSGGRETQYF.